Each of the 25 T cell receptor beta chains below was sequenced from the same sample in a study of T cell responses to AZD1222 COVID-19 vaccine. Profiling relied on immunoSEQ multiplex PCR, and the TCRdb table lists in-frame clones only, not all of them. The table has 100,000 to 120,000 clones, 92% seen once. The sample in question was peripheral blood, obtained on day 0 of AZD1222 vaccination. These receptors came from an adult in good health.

CDR3 amino acids: CASSAHKIAGENIQYF. In DNA form, the CDR3 reads TGTGCCAGCAGTGCCCACAAAATAGCGGGGGAAAACATTCAGTACTTC. The chain has TRBV6-1 and TRBJ2-4; 9 bases fit TRBD2. In germline, CDR1 is MNHNS, CDR2 SASEGT. This CDR3 region has 16 residues. The junction had 9 bases not matched to a gene; V was cut back by 4 bases and J by 5 bases.

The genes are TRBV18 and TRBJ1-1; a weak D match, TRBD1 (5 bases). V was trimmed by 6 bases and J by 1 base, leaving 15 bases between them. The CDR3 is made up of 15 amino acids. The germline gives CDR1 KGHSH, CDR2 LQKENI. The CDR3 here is CASSLSGTKNTEAFF. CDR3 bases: TGTGCCAGCTCTCTCTCCGGGACCAAGAACACTGAAGCTTTCTTT.

The CDR3 nucleotides are TGTGCCAGCAGTTTGGTAGAGGCAGATACGCAGTATTTT. This translates into CASSLVEADTQYF. This chain connects TRBV12-3 or TRBV12-4 to TRBJ2-3, with unresolved D. This CDR3 has 13 residues. Trimming pared 3 bases from V and 4 bases from J, leaving 8 bases between.

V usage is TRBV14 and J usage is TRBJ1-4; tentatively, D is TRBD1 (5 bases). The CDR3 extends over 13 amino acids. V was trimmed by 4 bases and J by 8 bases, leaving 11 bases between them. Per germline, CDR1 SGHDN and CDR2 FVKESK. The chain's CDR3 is CASSRDQREKLFF. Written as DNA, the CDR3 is TGTGCCAGCAGCCGGGACCAGAGGGAAAAACTGTTTTTT.

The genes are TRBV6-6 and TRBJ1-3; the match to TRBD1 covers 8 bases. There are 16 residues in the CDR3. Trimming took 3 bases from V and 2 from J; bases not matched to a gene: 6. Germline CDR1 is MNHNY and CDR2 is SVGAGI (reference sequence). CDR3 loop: CASSYDRGVTGNTIYF. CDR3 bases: TGTGCCAGCAGTTATGACAGGGGAGTCACTGGAAACACCATATATTTT.

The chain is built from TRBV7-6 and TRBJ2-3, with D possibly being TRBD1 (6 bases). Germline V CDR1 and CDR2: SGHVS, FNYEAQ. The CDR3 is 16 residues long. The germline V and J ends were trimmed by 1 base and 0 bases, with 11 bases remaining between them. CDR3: CASSLVVRGSTDTQYF. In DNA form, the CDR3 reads TGTGCCAGCAGCTTAGTGGTCAGGGGTAGCACAGATACGCAGTATTTT.

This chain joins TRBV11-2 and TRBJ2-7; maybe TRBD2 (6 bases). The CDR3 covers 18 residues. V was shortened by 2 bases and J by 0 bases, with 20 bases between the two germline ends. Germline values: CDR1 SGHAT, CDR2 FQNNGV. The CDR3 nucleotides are TGTGCCAGCAGCTTAAAAGGGTTCTTCTCTAGCGCCTCCTACGAGCAGTACTTC. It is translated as CASSLKGFFSSASYEQYF.

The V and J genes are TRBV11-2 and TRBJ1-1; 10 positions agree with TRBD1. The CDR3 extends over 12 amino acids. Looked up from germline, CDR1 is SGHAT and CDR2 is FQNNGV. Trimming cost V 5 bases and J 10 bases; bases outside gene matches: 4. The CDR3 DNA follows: TGTGCCAGCAGCCCGGGACAGGGGAGAGCTTTCTTT. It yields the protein CASSPGQGRAFF.

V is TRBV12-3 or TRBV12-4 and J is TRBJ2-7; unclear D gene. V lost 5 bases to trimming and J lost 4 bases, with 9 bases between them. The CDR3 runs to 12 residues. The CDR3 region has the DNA TGTGCCAGCAGTCCGACCTGGTACGAGCAGTACTTC. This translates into CASSPTWYEQYF.

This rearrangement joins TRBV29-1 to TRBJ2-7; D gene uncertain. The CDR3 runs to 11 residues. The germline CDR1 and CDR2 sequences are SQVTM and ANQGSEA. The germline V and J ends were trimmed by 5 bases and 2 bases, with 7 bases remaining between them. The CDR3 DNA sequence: TGCAGCGTTAACGACCCCTACGAGCAGTACTTC. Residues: CSVNDPYEQYF.

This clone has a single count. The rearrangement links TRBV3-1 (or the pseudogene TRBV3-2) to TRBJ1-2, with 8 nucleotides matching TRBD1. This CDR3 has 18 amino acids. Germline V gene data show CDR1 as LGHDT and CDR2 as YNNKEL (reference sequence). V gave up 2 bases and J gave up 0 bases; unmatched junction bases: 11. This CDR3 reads CASSQLYFRDRTNYGYTF. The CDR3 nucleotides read TGTGCCAGCAGCCAACTTTATTTCCGGGACAGGACTAACTATGGCTACACCTTC.

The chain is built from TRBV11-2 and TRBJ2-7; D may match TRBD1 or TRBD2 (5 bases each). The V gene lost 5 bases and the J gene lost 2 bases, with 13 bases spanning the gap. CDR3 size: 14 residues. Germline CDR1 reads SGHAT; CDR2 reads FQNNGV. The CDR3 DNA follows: TGTGCCAGCAGCCCCCAGGGACGTGCCTACGAGCAGTACTTC. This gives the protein CASSPQGRAYEQYF.

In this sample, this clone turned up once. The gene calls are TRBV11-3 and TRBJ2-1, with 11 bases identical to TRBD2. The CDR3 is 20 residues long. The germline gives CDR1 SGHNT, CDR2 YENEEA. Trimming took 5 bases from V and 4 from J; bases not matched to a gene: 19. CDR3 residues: CASSLVEASGGRNDYNEQFF. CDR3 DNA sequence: TGTGCCAGCAGCCTAGTAGAGGCTAGCGGGGGGAGAAACGATTACAATGAGCAGTTCTTC.

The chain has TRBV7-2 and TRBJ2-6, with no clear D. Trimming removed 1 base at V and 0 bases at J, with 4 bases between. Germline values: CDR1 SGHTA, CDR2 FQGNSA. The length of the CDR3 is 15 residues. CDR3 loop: CASSLVFSGANVLTF. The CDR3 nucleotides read TGTGCCAGCAGCTTAGTTTTCTCTGGGGCCAACGTCCTGACTTTC.

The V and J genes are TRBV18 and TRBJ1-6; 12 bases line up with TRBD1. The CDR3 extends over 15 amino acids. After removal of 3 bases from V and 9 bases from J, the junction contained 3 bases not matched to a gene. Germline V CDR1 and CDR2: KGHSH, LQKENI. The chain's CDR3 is CASSPGTGGSSPLHF. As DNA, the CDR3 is TGTGCCAGCTCACCGGGGACAGGGGGCTCTTCACCCCTCCACTTT.

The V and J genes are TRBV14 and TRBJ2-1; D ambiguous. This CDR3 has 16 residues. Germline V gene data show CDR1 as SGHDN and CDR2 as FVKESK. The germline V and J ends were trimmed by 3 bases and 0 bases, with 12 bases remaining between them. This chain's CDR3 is CASSQIYPGSYNEQFF. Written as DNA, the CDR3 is TGTGCCAGCAGCCAGATCTACCCAGGCTCCTACAATGAGCAGTTCTTC.

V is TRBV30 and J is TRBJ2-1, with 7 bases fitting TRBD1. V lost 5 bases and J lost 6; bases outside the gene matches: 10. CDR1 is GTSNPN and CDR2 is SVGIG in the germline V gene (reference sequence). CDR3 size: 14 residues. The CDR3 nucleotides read TGTGCCTGGGACAGGGTGACCCTTATCAATGAGCAGTTCTTC. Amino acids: CAWDRVTLINEQFF.

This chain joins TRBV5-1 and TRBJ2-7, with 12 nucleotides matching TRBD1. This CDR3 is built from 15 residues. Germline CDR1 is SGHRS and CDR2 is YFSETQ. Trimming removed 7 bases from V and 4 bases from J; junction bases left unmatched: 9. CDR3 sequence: CASAFGTGGTYEQYF. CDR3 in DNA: TGCGCCAGCGCGTTTGGGACAGGGGGCACTTACGAGCAGTACTTC.

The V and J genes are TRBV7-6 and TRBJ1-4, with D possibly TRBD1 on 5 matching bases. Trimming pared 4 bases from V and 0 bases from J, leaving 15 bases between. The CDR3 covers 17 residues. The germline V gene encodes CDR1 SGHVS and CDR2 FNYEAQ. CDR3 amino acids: CASSSGDGGATNEKLFF. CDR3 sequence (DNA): TGTGCCAGCAGCTCTGGGGACGGTGGAGCAACTAATGAAAAACTGTTTTTT.

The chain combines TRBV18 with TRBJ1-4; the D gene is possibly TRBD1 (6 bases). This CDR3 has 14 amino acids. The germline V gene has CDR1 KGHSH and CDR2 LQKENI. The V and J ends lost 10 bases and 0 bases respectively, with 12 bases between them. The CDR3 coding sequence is TGTGCCACCTCGAGGGGGGCAACTAATGAAAAACTGTTTTTT. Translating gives CATSRGATNEKLFF.

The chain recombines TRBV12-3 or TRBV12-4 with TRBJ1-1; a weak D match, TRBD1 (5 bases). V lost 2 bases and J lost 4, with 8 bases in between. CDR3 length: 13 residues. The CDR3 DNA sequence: TGTGCCAGCAGTTTAAAGGGGAGCACTGAAGCTTTCTTT. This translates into CASSLKGSTEAFF.

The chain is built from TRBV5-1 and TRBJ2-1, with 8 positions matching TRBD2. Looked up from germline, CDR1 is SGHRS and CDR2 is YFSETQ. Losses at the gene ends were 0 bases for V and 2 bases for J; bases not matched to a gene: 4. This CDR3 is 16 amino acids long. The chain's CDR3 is CASSLAIAGPYNEQFF. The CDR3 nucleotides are TGCGCCAGCAGCTTGGCCATAGCGGGACCCTACAATGAGCAGTTCTTC.

For the CDR3, the DNA is TGTGCCAGTAGACAAGACAGATCTGACTACGAGCAGTACTTC. Protein product: CASRQDRSDYEQYF. V and J are TRBV19 and TRBJ2-7; possible D gene TRBD1, 5 bases. Germline V gene sequence: CDR1 LNHDA, CDR2 SQIVND (reference sequence). Trimming cost V 6 bases and J 3 bases, with 15 bases left between them. CDR3 length: 14 residues.

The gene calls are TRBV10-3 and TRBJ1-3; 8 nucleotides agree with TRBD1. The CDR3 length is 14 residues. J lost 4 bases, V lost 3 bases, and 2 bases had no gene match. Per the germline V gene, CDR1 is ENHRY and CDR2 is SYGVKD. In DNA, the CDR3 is TGTGCCATCAGTGAAGGACAGGGCGGAAACACCATATATTTT. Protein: CAISEGQGGNTIYF.

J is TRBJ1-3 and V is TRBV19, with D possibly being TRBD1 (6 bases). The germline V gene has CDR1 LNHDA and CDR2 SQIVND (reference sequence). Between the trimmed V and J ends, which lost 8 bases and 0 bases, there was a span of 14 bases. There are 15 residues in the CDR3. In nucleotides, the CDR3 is TGTGCCAGTTCCCGGACAGTGACCTCTGGAAACACCATATATTTT. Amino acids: CASSRTVTSGNTIYF.